A selection of T cell receptor beta chains follows, all from one sample in a study of blood T cell repertoires in COVID-19. Clones were read by immunoSEQ multiplex PCR, and TCRdb kept only the in-frame ones, dropping some. Among some 400,000 clones listed, around 87% were seen once. What was sequenced was peripheral blood. These receptors came from a woman aged 60-75 years with COVID-19, enrolled during active disease. Both conserved end residues are part of each CDR3. A D gene is named only where the DNA matches it firmly. Size is stated for part of the rows, as once, few or many counts, or as a class when the clone is expanded.

d_call	cdr3_length	clone_size	v_call	j_call	cdr3_aa	cdr3_nt
-	14	once	TRBV9	TRBJ1-6	CASSPGVVNSPLHF	TGTGCCAGCAGCCCGGGGGTAGTAAATTCACCCCTCCACTTT
-	14	-	TRBV7-9	TRBJ1-2	CASSPPRDTHGYTF	TGTGCCAGCAGCCCCCCCAGGGACACCCATGGCTACACCTTC
TRBD1	15	-	TRBV6-1	TRBJ1-4	CASSDQGASNEKLFF	TGTGCCAGCAGTGATCAGGGGGCGTCTAATGAAAAACTGTTTTTT
-	13	once	TRBV25-1	TRBJ1-2	CASTDVVAGGYTF	TGTGCCAGCACTGACGTTGTGGCAGGGGGCTACACCTTC
TRBD1	16	-	TRBV5-1	TRBJ1-1	CASSLRQGALNTEAFF	TGCGCCAGCAGCTTGAGACAGGGGGCGCTTAACACTGAAGCTTTCTTT
TRBD2	14	-	TRBV10-3	TRBJ2-7	CAIRGGSGADEQYF	TGTGCCATCAGGGGGGGAAGCGGGGCTGACGAGCAGTACTTC
TRBD2	19	-	TRBV9	TRBJ2-3	CASSPSPGSGGTATDTQYF	TGTGCCAGCAGCCCCTCCCCAGGGAGCGGGGGGACGGCCACAGATACGCAGTATTTT
TRBD1	13	few	TRBV18	TRBJ1-1	CASSPGQGASAFF	TGTGCCAGCTCACCCGGACAGGGGGCATCAGCTTTCTTT
-	12	-	TRBV6-1	TRBJ1-1	CASSEDRPEAFF	TGTGCCAGCAGTGAGGACAGACCTGAAGCTTTCTTT
-	14	once	TRBV11-2	TRBJ1-3	CASSSDSSGNTIYF	TGTGCCAGCAGCTCCGACAGCTCTGGAAACACCATATATTTT
TRBD2	17	once	TRBV5-1	TRBJ2-1	CASSSTYSGDSYNEQFF	TGCGCCAGCAGCTCGACCTATAGCGGGGACTCCTACAATGAGCAGTTCTTC
TRBD2	17	-	TRBV15	TRBJ2-2	CATSRSGLAGGRRELFF	TGTGCCACCAGCAGAAGCGGACTAGCGGGGGGGAGAAGGGAGCTGTTTTTT
TRBD2	17	-	TRBV13	TRBJ2-7	CASSRLGGTSMRDEQYF	TGTGCCAGCAGCAGGTTAGGTGGGACTAGCATGCGGGACGAGCAGTACTTC
-	13	-	TRBV11-2	TRBJ1-3	CASSPQVRNTIYF	TGTGCCAGCAGCCCACAGGTCCGGAACACCATATATTTT
-	15	-	TRBV10-3	TRBJ2-6	CAISDAGSGANVLTF	TGTGCCATCAGTGATGCGGGCTCTGGGGCCAACGTCCTGACTTTC
-	15	-	TRBV7-2	TRBJ1-5	CASSVQQVINQPQHF	TGTGCCAGCAGCGTACAGCAGGTGATCAATCAGCCCCAGCATTTT
-	14	once	TRBV6-1	TRBJ1-2	CASSEGRRLSGYTF	TGTGCCAGCAGTGAAGGACGGAGGCTTAGTGGCTACACCTTC
TRBD1	14	-	TRBV7-9	TRBJ2-7	CASSSGTGSYEQYF	TGTGCCAGCAGCTCCGGGACAGGGTCCTACGAGCAGTACTTC
-	12	-	TRBV14	TRBJ1-2	CASSQVGGGYTF	TGTGCCAGCAGCCAAGTTGGGGGGGGCTACACCTTC
TRBD1	15	-	TRBV9	TRBJ1-6	CASSVLGTGESPLHF	TGTGCCAGCAGCGTACTCGGGACAGGGGAATCACCCCTCCACTTT
TRBD2	22	-	TRBV10-3	TRBJ2-1	CAISRDPSTSGVSSFSYNEQFF	TGTGCCATCAGTCGTGACCCCTCGACTAGCGGGGTATCATCATTCTCCTACAATGAGCAGTTCTTC
TRBD2	18	-	TRBV6-2/TRBV6-3	TRBJ2-3	CASSSYPASGGRTDTQYF	TGTGCCAGCAGTTCCTACCCGGCCAGCGGGGGACGCACAGATACGCAGTATTTT
TRBD1	16	-	TRBV5-1	TRBJ1-2	CASSLAGQGQMGGYTF	TGCGCCAGCAGCTTGGCCGGACAGGGTCAGATGGGAGGCTACACCTTC
TRBD1	15	-	TRBV18	TRBJ1-1	CASSPQGAMNTEAFF	TGTGCCAGCTCACCCCAGGGGGCCATGAACACTGAAGCTTTCTTT
TRBD2	16	-	TRBV28	TRBJ2-1	CASSKPRDYQRGEQFF	TGTGCCAGCAGCAAACCCCGGGACTATCAAAGGGGTGAGCAGTTCTTC
-	16	-	TRBV5-1	TRBJ2-5	CASSLVGQKPQETQYF	TGCGCCAGCAGCTTGGTTGGGCAAAAACCCCAAGAGACCCAGTACTTC
TRBD2	15	-	TRBV6-5	TRBJ2-1	CASTLRGLVFNEQFF	TGTGCCAGCACCCTACGTGGACTAGTGTTTAATGAGCAGTTCTTC
-	12	few	TRBV19	TRBJ1-1	CASSIQEGKAFF	TGTGCCAGTAGTATACAAGAGGGAAAAGCTTTCTTT
TRBD2	18	-	TRBV5-1	TRBJ2-2	CASSPIGAGGPINGELFF	TGCGCCAGCAGCCCCATAGGAGCGGGGGGGCCTATTAACGGGGAGCTGTTTTTT
TRBD1	15	-	TRBV7-9	TRBJ1-1	CASSKPGQGNTEAFF	TGTGCCAGCAGCAAGCCGGGACAGGGGAACACTGAAGCTTTCTTT
TRBD1	16	-	TRBV19	TRBJ1-1	CASTLDRGLLNTEAFF	TGTGCCAGTACTCTGGACAGGGGGCTCCTCAACACTGAAGCTTTCTTT
TRBD1	14	-	TRBV18	TRBJ1-4	CASRPGQKNEKLFF	TGTGCCAGCCGACCGGGACAGAAAAATGAAAAACTGTTTTTT
TRBD1	15	-	TRBV28	TRBJ1-2	CASTSPGQGHYGYTF	TGTGCCAGCACGTCGCCGGGACAGGGTCACTATGGCTACACCTTC
TRBD1	13	-	TRBV12-5	TRBJ1-2	CASGLVGTAGYTF	TGTGCTAGTGGTTTGGTAGGGACAGCGGGCTACACCTTC
-	14	-	TRBV24-1	TRBJ2-1	CATSDPQTGNEQFF	TGTGCCACCAGTGATCCCCAAACGGGGAATGAGCAGTTCTTC
-	16	-	TRBV27	TRBJ1-6	CASSLAQGSYNSPLHF	TGTGCCAGCAGTTTAGCACAGGGTTCCTATAATTCACCCCTCCACTTT
-	16	-	TRBV28	TRBJ1-6	CASSFIQATYNSPLHF	TGTGCCAGCAGTTTCATACAGGCAACCTATAATTCACCCCTCCACTTT
TRBD1	15	few	TRBV28	TRBJ1-2	CASSSFRTGTIYYTF	TGTGCCAGCAGTTCCTTCCGGACAGGGACGATTTACTACACCTTC
-	19	-	TRBV7-8	TRBJ1-2	CASIAGGTGLPKFHSGYTF	TGTGCCAGCATAGCGGGAGGTACAGGCCTCCCGAAATTCCATTCTGGCTACACCTTC
-	15	-	TRBV7-8	TRBJ2-7	CASSLTQGPSGEQYF	TGTGCCAGCAGCTTGACCCAAGGCCCTTCGGGAGAGCAGTACTTC
TRBD1	15	once	TRBV7-3	TRBJ2-2	CASSFSGGMAGELFF	TGTGCCAGCAGCTTTTCAGGGGGCATGGCCGGGGAGCTGTTTTTT
-	17	once	TRBV5-1	TRBJ1-3	CASSGGRETPNRDTIYF	TGCGCCAGCAGCGGTGGGCGCGAGACACCAAATAGAGACACCATATATTTT
TRBD1	14	few	TRBV28	TRBJ1-1	CASSRGTEFGEAFF	TGTGCCAGCAGCCGAGGGACAGAATTTGGTGAAGCTTTCTTT
-	15	-	TRBV5-1	TRBJ1-2	CASSLAQGTNYGYTF	TGCGCCAGCAGCTTGGCTCAGGGGACTAACTATGGCTACACCTTC
TRBD1	15	few	TRBV2	TRBJ1-5	CASSEGTGIGQPQHF	TGTGCCAGCAGCGAAGGGACAGGGATCGGACAGCCCCAGCATTTT
-	16	-	TRBV7-8	TRBJ1-5	CASSSIFGGSNQPQHF	TGTGCCAGCAGCTCAATTTTTGGGGGGAGCAATCAGCCCCAGCATTTT
TRBD1	17	-	TRBV3-1/TRBV3-2	TRBJ2-7	CASSRTGTGFSGYEQYF	TGTGCCAGCAGCCGAACCGGGACAGGGTTTTCAGGGTACGAGCAGTACTTC